The clone carrying this T cell receptor (beta chain) was seen ten or more times. What it binds is unknown. Diagnosis of hyperthyroidism was new in patients aged 18 to 65, and its duration was under 2 months. Criteria for exclusion of patients were uncontrolled infection, other autoimmune disease, pregnancy or lactation. Every diagnosis used clinical symptoms, serum thyroxine and TRAb, thyroid ultrasound and orbital computed tomography. This sample stems from a study of T cells in Graves' hyperthyroidism and ophthalmopathy. V lost 3 bases to trimming and J lost 5 bases, with 9 bases between them. CDR3 length: 13 residues. The germline V gene encodes CDR1 SGHKS and CDR2 YYEKEE (reference sequence). The CDR3 regions of TCR beta were amplified from RNA transcripts. The HTBI primer set drove a first-round RT-PCR of the TCR CDR3. TCRdb re-analysed the multiplex PCR reads in MiXCR, keeping a single row per CDR3 protein. Among under 400,000 distinct CDR3 sequences listed, approximately 15% were seen once.

Study-wide points: The model anticipated ophthalmopathy a median approximately 6.7 months pre-onset.

Input material: blood. The chain uses TRBV5-5 and TRBJ2-1, with D perhaps matching TRBD1 (5 bases). The clonotype was recovered from a woman aged 55-70 years with Graves' hyperthyroidism. CDR3 region: CASSSNRNNEQFF. The CDR3 DNA reads as TGTGCCAGCAGCTCCAACAGGAACAATGAGCAGTTCTTC.